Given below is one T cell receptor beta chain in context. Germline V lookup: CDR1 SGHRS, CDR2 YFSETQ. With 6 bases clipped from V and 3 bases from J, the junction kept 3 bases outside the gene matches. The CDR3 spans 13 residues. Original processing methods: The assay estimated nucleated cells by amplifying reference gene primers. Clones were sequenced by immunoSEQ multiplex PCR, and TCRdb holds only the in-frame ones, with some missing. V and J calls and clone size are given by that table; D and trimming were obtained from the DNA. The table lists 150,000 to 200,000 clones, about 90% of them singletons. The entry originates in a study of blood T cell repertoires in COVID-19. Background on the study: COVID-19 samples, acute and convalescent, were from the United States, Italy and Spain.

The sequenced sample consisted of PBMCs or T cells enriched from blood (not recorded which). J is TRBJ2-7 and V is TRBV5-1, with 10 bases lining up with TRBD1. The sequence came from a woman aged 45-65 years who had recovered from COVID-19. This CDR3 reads CASKGDRGYEQYF. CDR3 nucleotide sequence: TGCGCCAGCAAAGGGGACAGGGGCTACGAGCAGTACTTC. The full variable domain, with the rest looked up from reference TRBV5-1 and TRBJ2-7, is KAGVTQTPRYLIKTRGQQVTLSCSPISGHRSVSWYQQTPGQGLQFLFEYFSETQRNKGNFPGRFSGRQFSNSRSEMNVSTLELGDSALYLCASKGDRGYEQYFGPGTRLTVT.